Below, 30 T cell receptor beta chains from the same sample are listed, as sequenced in a study of STAT5B mutations in CD4+ large granular lymphocyte leukemia. Produced via immunoSEQ multiplex PCR; TCRdb's table is partial and in-frame only. Among over 30,000 clones, about four fifths were seen once, and the ten largest hold around 4.8%. Sequenced sample: CD4+ T cells from blood buffy coats. The receptors stem from a human donor in good health.

The rearrangement joins TRBV4-3 to TRBJ2-1; no clear D. The V gene lost 1 base and the J gene lost 1 base, with 8 bases spanning the gap. This CDR3 is built from 15 residues. CDR1 LGHNA and CDR2 YSLEER come from the germline V gene. CDR3 sequence reads: CASSQASVSYNEQFF. The DNA of the CDR3 is TGCGCCAGCAGCCAAGCTAGTGTGTCCTACAATGAGCAGTTCTTC.

This chain uses TRBV7-2 with TRBJ2-5; 8 bases agree with TRBD1. The CDR3 contains 14 residues. Germline V gene sequence: CDR1 SGHTA, CDR2 FQGNSA. Trimming at V came to 3 bases and at J to 5 bases, leaving 5 bases not matched to a gene. The CDR3 here is CASSFGTGEETQYF. The CDR3 nucleotides read TGTGCCAGCAGCTTTGGGACAGGAGAGGAGACCCAGTACTTC.

The genes are TRBV19 and TRBJ2-5; D is tentatively TRBD1 or TRBD2 (6 bases each). Germline CDR1 and CDR2: LNHDA and SQIVND (reference sequence). This CDR3 contains 14 residues. The V end was cut by 5 bases, the J end by 4 bases, with 14 bases between. The CDR3 DNA reads TGTGCCAGTAGTCCCTTCGGAGGGGGAGAGACCCAGTACTTC. Its translation is CASSPFGGGETQYF.

This chain uses TRBV29-1 with TRBJ2-7; no firm D call. This CDR3 is built from 13 residues. Trimming cost V 7 bases and J 6 bases, with 19 bases left between them. Germline CDR1 reads SQVTM; CDR2 reads ANQGSEA. CDR3 sequence (DNA): TGCAGCGCCGCCACGGGCCAAAGGACCGAGCAGTACTTC. Protein: CSAATGQRTEQYF.

In the case of this clone: At one of its ends the junction is not consistent with the germline gene, which may arise from a read error. The same CDR3 also results from other DNA sequences found in this sample. J is TRBJ2-7 and V is TRBV27; TRBD1 agrees at 10 bases. CDR1 MNHEY and CDR2 SMNVEV come from the germline V gene (reference sequence). The CDR3 extends over 15 amino acids. The CDR3 region has the DNA TGCGCCAGCAGTGTCCCCGGGACAGGGGCCCCCTATAATAACTTC. Its protein product is CASSVPGTGAPYNNF.

The chain has TRBV5-4 and TRBJ2-3; a possible D gene is TRBD2 (5 bases). Germline V lookup: CDR1 SGHNT, CDR2 YYREEE (reference sequence). CDR3 length: 16 residues. Trimming left V 3 bases short and J 3 bases short, with 17 bases between. The CDR3 loop is CASSYNMGGETDTQYF. CDR3 DNA sequence: TGTGCCAGCAGCTACAACATGGGTGGGGAGACAGATACGCAGTATTTT.

The chain carries TRBV27 and TRBJ2-7; possible D gene TRBD1, 7 bases. V lost 5 bases and J lost 0, with 11 bases in between. The CDR3 consists of 14 residues. The germline V gene has CDR1 MNHEY and CDR2 SMNVEV (reference sequence). CDR3 amino acids: CASSAGTVSYEQYF. The CDR3 nucleotides are TGTGCCAGCAGTGCGGGGACAGTCTCCTACGAGCAGTACTTC.

The rearrangement joins TRBV11-2 to TRBJ2-7, with D tentatively TRBD1 (5 bases). The CDR3 sequence is 12 residues long. Germline CDR1 SGHAT, CDR2 FQNNGV. Trimming removed 4 bases at V and 6 bases at J, with 10 bases between. The CDR3 DNA follows: TGTGCCAGCAGCTGGGCAGGGATCGAGCAGTACTTC. It yields the protein CASSWAGIEQYF.

The V and J genes are TRBV11-2 and TRBJ2-2; 8 positions match TRBD2. This CDR3 comprises 17 residues. V lost 1 base, J lost 0 bases, and 4 bases stayed unmatched. The V gene's germline CDR1 is SGHAT and CDR2 FQNNGV. The CDR3 spells CASSLAPGGPNTGELFF. In DNA, the CDR3 is TGTGCCAGCAGCTTAGCGCCGGGAGGGCCGAACACCGGGGAGCTGTTTTTT.

This rearrangement joins TRBV14 to TRBJ1-6, with a possible D match to TRBD1 (6 bases). Trimming shortened V by 0 bases and J by 1 base, and 10 bases separated the two germline ends. There are 17 residues in the CDR3. Germline V CDR1 and CDR2: SGHDN, FVKESK. CDR3 protein: CASSQDGQGSYNSPLHF. For the CDR3, the DNA is TGTGCCAGCAGCCAAGATGGCCAGGGGTCCTATAATTCACCCCTCCACTTT.

This clone was detected a few times. An end of the junction differs from the germline gene, which may be a read error. This chain links TRBV18 with TRBJ1-2; no clear D. Per the germline V gene, CDR1 is KGHSH and CDR2 is LQKENI. This CDR3 comprises 12 residues. The CDR3 loop is CASGASTYDYTF. In DNA form, the CDR3 reads TGTGCCAGCGGTGCATCAACTTATGACTACACCTTC.

V usage is TRBV4-2 and J usage is TRBJ2-2, with D maybe TRBD1 (6 bases). Germline V gene data show CDR1 as LGHNA and CDR2 as YNFKEQ. This CDR3 spans 18 amino acids. The V gene lost 3 bases and the J gene lost 6 bases, with 23 bases spanning the gap. In DNA form, the CDR3 reads TGTGCCAGCAGCCACTATTCTATGGCAGGGGAAGGGTCCGGGGAGCTGTTTTTT. As protein: CASSHYSMAGEGSGELFF.

This sequence joins TRBV7-2 and TRBJ2-7, with 10 bases that match TRBD2. In germline, CDR1 is SGHTA, CDR2 FQGNSA. With 3 bases clipped from V and 6 bases from J, the junction kept 5 bases outside the gene matches. The CDR3 has 14 amino acids. This chain's CDR3 is CASSFSGRSGEQYF. The CDR3 bases are TGTGCCAGCAGCTTTAGCGGGAGGTCTGGCGAGCAGTACTTC.

The rearrangement links TRBV5-3 to TRBJ1-1; D may be TRBD1 (5 bases). TRBV5-3 carries the ORF label, with uncertain function. This CDR3 is 14 amino acids long. Between the trimmed V and J ends, which lost 2 bases and 5 bases, there was a span of 13 bases. This CDR3 is CARSLATGGTEAFF. The CDR3 DNA is TGTGCCAGAAGCTTAGCTACTGGGGGGACTGAAGCTTTCTTT.

The gene calls are TRBV5-1 and TRBJ1-1; a weak D match, TRBD1 (6 bases). The CDR3 loop spans 13 amino acids. Trimming took 5 bases from V and 3 from J, leaving 11 bases between them. Germline V CDR1 and CDR2: SGHRS, YFSETQ. The CDR3 sequence: CASREDSYTEAFF. CDR3 in DNA: TGCGCCAGCAGGGAGGACAGTTACACTGAAGCTTTCTTT.

The chain links TRBV2 to TRBJ2-3; 7 bases line up with TRBD2. In germline, CDR1 is SNHLY, CDR2 FYNNEI. The V segment lost 7 bases and the J segment 4 bases; nucleotides outside the gene matches: 14. The CDR3 consists of 16 residues. The CDR3 region is CASTSEAGSAPDTQYF. In DNA, the CDR3 is TGTGCCAGCACCTCTGAAGCGGGATCTGCACCAGATACGCAGTATTTT.

The chain joins TRBV2 to TRBJ2-1, with TRBD2 matching 8 bases. Trimming at V came to 4 bases and at J to 8 bases, leaving 10 bases not matched to a gene. There are 15 residues in the CDR3. Germline CDR1 and CDR2: SNHLY and FYNNEI. The CDR3 DNA follows: TGTGCCAGCAGTGGGATTAGCGGGATAAGCGATGAGCAGTTCTTC. Translation: CASSGISGISDEQFF.

The chain joins TRBV11-2 to TRBJ2-5; either TRBD1 or TRBD2 may supply D (8 bases each). The CDR3 loop spans 17 amino acids. Germline CDR1 and CDR2: SGHAT and FQNNGV. V shed 5 bases and J shed 5 bases, with 24 bases lying between them. The CDR3 DNA sequence: TGTGCCAGCAGCCCCGGGACAGGAGCGGGAGCCTCGGAGACCCAGTACTTC. This translates into CASSPGTGAGASETQYF.

The CDR3 coding sequence is TGCGCCAGCAGCTTAACTCCGTCTGGGAATGAGCAGTTCTTC. Protein sequence: CASSLTPSGNEQFF. The chain has TRBV5-1 and TRBJ2-1; D is uncertain. With 2 bases removed from V and 7 bases from J, the gap between germline ends came to 13 bases. This CDR3 is built from 14 residues. Germline values: CDR1 SGHRS, CDR2 YFSETQ.

The chain links TRBV19 to TRBJ2-4; D remains ambiguous. Germline CDR1 LNHDA, CDR2 SQIVND (reference sequence). This CDR3 spans 15 amino acids. Trimming cost V 2 bases and J 6 bases, with 14 bases left between them. This CDR3 is CASSISMNRPNIQYF. As DNA, the CDR3 is TGTGCCAGTAGTATAAGCATGAACAGACCAAACATTCAGTACTTC. Filled out from reference TRBV19 and TRBJ2-4, the complete variable domain reads DGGITQSPKYLFRKEGQNVTLSCEQNLNHDAMYWYRQDPGQGLRLIYYSQIVNDFQKGDIAEGYSVSREKKESFPLTVTSAQKNPTAFYLCASSISMNRPNIQYFGAGTRLSVL.

The chain joins TRBV27 to TRBJ2-1; TRBD1 agrees at 11 bases. V was pared by 5 bases and J by 8 bases, with 8 bases of the junction left unmatched. The CDR3 is 15 amino acids. Germline loops: CDR1 MNHEY, CDR2 SMNVEV (reference sequence). In nucleotides, the CDR3 is TGTGCCAGCAGTACCGGACAGGGGGCGAAGGATGAGCAGTTCTTC. Its protein product is CASSTGQGAKDEQFF.

V and J are TRBV19 and TRBJ2-3; 7 bases line up with TRBD1. J gave up 6 bases and V 5 bases, and 8 bases lay outside the gene matches. The CDR3 is made up of 14 amino acids. CDR1 and CDR2 (germline): LNHDA, SQIVND (reference sequence). The CDR3 loop is CASSPQGVADTQYF. Written as DNA, the CDR3 is TGTGCCAGTAGTCCTCAGGGGGTGGCCGATACGCAGTATTTT.

A few counts support this clone. The chain recombines TRBV11-2 with TRBJ1-4; D possibly corresponds to TRBD1 (5 bases). The germline CDR1 and CDR2 sequences are SGHAT and FQNNGV. The CDR3 extends over 16 amino acids. V lost 0 bases, J lost 6 bases, and 14 bases lay in between. The CDR3 DNA is TGTGCCAGCAGCTTAGAAGGTCGGGGGTCGTATGAAAAACTGTTTTTT. Its protein product is CASSLEGRGSYEKLFF.

The V call is TRBV19, the J call TRBJ2-3; D uncertain. Per the germline V gene, CDR1 is LNHDA and CDR2 is SQIVND (reference sequence). V was pared by 0 bases and J by 2 bases, with 3 bases between. The CDR3 has 13 residues. CDR3 region: CASSIDATDTQYF. CDR3 DNA sequence: TGTGCCAGTAGTATAGATGCCACAGATACGCAGTATTTT.

The genes are TRBV5-8 and TRBJ1-1; TRBD1 is a possible D gene (5 bases). V gave up 3 bases and J gave up 1 base, with 19 bases separating them. Germline loops: CDR1 SGHTS, CDR2 YDEGEE. The CDR3 length is 17 residues. Here the CDR3 DNA reads TGTGCCAGCAGCTCCAGTTATGGGGCGGGAACGAACACTGAAGCTTTCTTT. This encodes CASSSSYGAGTNTEAFF.

CDR3 protein: CASSWTSGNTDTQYF. CDR3 nucleotide sequence: TGTGCCAGCAGCTGGACTAGCGGGAATACAGATACGCAGTATTTT. This chain uses TRBV27 with TRBJ2-3; 12 nucleotides match TRBD2. The junction had 4 bases not matched to a gene; V was cut back by 6 bases and J by 3 bases. Germline CDR1 MNHEY, CDR2 SMNVEV (reference sequence). The CDR3 runs 15 residues.

The chain joins TRBV7-3 to TRBJ2-3, with D possibly matching TRBD2 (5 bases). Germline V gene data show CDR1 as SGHTA and CDR2 as FQGTGA. The CDR3 consists of 16 residues. Trimming removed 5 bases from V and 1 base from J, with 16 bases in between. The CDR3 sequence is CASSPSGGVGTDTQYF. CDR3 DNA: TGTGCCAGCAGCCCAAGCGGTGGGGTCGGCACAGATACGCAGTATTTT.

V usage is TRBV4-1 and J usage is TRBJ2-7, with TRBD1 as a possible D gene (6 bases). The germline V and J ends were trimmed by 5 bases and 6 bases, with 14 bases remaining between them. Germline CDR1 and CDR2: MGHRA and YSYEKL. This CDR3 region has 13 residues. The CDR3 spells CASSSKQGSEQYF. The CDR3 coding sequence is TGCGCCAGCAGCTCTAAGCAGGGGTCCGAGCAGTACTTC.

A single count supports this clone. This rearrangement joins TRBV18 to TRBJ2-6; no clear D gene. Germline CDR1 is KGHSH and CDR2 is LQKENI. The length of the CDR3 is 15 residues. Between the trimmed V and J ends, which lost 4 bases and 1 base, there was a span of 8 bases. In DNA, the CDR3 is TGTGCCAGCTCACTCGATCGGTCTGGGGCCAACGTCCTGACTTTC. It translates to CASSLDRSGANVLTF.

DNA for the CDR3: TGTGCCATCAGTGAGCGGGAGACAGATACGCAGTATTTT. Translating gives CAISERETDTQYF. The chain couples TRBV10-3 to TRBJ2-3; weak D call: TRBD2 (6 bases). CDR3 size: 13 residues. V was cut by 2 bases and J by 3 bases, with 6 bases left in between. Germline V gene sequence: CDR1 ENHRY, CDR2 SYGVKD.